This entry is about one T cell receptor (beta chain). This entry comes from a study of control samples from healthy donors and cancer patients. Profiling relied on immunoSEQ multiplex PCR, and the TCRdb table lists in-frame clones only, not all of them. Among fewer than 85,000 clones listed, 75% to 90% were seen once. This CDR3 has 14 amino acids. The V end lost 8 bases, the J end lost 4 bases, and 12 bases lay between the germline ends. Germline V gene sequence: CDR1 MNHEY, CDR2 SMNVEV (reference sequence). The chain carries TRBV27 and TRBJ2-6; unclear D gene. Material: blood. This clonotype was sampled from a man aged 45-65 years in good health. The CDR3, as DNA: TGTGCCAGCTCAGCTGGGCTCGGGGCCAACGTCCTGACTTTC. This sequence encodes CASSAGLGANVLTF.